This TCR beta chain was documented in a study of preoperative IRX-2 immunotherapy in early breast cancer. The CDR3 length is 16 residues. V was pared by 0 bases and J by 11 bases, with 21 bases between. Germline V gives CDR1 SGHNT, CDR2 YENEEA. Specified treatment: preoperative locoregional IRX-2 cytokine immunotherapy. This phase Ib study tested locoregional IRX-2 cytokine immunotherapy given before surgery. The table came from immunoSEQ multiplex PCR; TCRdb's copy has only in-frame clones and leaves some out. Found here are 90,000 to 100,000 clones, roughly 89% of them singletons; the top ten hold roughly 2%.

This chain links TRBV11-3 with TRBJ2-3; maybe TRBD2 (5 bases). Sequences were derived from tumor tissue, sampled after IRX-2 immunotherapy. This TCR was recovered from a human donor with breast cancer. The CDR3 nucleotides are TGTGCCAGCAGCTTAGATGGCCGTCACCTTTTCCGGGGGCAGTATTTT. Protein: CASSLDGRHLFRGQYF.